The T cell receptor beta chain described here comes from a study of cytomegalovirus exposure and HLA in healthy donors. A multiplex PCR was run with 60 Vbeta primers and 13 Jbeta primers. Profiled with immunoSEQ multiplex PCR; TCRdb holds only in-frame clones, not every one. The repertoire holds 110,000 to 150,000 clones, with nearly 10% as singletons. After removal of 10 bases from V and 2 bases from J, the junction contained 8 bases not matched to a gene. This CDR3 contains 14 residues. The germline gives CDR1 LNHDA, CDR2 SQIVND (reference sequence). Sequenced sample: PBMCs. The TCR was taken from a man aged 50-59 years in good health and CMV-seronegative. V usage is TRBV19 and J usage is TRBJ2-3, with 8 bases aligning to TRBD2. CDR3 sequence reads: CATRYSGVTDTQYF. CDR3 in DNA: TGTGCCACTAGATATAGCGGGGTCACAGATACGCAGTATTTT. Drawing the rest from reference TRBV19 and TRBJ2-3, the complete variable domain is DGGITQSPKYLFRKEGQNVTLSCEQNLNHDAMYWYRQDPGQGLRLIYYSQIVNDFQKGDIAEGYSVSREKKESFPLTVTSAQKNPTAFYLCATRYSGVTDTQYFGPGTRLTVL.